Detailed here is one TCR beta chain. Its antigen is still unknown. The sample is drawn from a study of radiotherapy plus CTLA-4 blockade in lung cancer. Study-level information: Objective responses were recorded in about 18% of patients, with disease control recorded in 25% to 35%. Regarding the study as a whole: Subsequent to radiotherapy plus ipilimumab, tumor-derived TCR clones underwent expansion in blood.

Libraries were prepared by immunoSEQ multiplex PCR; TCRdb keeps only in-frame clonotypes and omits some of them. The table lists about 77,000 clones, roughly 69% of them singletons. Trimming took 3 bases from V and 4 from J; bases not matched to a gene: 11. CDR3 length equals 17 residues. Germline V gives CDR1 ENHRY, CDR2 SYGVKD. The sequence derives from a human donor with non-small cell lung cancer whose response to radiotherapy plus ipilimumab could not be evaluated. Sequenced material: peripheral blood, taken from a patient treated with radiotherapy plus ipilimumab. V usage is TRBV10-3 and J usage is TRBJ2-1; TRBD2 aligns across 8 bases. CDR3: CAISESSVAGPYNEQFF. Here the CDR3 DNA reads TGTGCCATCAGTGAAAGCTCGGTAGCGGGACCGTACAATGAGCAGTTCTTC.